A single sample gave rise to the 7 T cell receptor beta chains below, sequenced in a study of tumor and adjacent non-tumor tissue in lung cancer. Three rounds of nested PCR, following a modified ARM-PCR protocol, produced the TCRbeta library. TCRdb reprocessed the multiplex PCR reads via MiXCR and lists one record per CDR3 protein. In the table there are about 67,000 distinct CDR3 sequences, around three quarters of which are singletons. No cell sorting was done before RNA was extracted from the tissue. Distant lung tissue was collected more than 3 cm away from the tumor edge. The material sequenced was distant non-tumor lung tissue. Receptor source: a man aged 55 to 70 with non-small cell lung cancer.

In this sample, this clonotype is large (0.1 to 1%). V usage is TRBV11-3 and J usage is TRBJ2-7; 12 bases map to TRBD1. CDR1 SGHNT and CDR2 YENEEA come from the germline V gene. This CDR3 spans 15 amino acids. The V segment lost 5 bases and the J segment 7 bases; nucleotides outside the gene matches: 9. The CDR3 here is CASSPPGQGAREQYF. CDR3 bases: TGTGCCAGCAGCCCCCCGGGACAGGGGGCTCGGGAGCAGTACTTC.

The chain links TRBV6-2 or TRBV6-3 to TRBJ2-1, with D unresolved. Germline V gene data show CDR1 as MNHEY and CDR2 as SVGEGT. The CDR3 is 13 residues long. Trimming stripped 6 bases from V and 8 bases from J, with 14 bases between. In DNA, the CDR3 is TGTGCCAGCAGCATCCCGTGCCACGATGAGCAGTTCTTC. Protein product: CASSIPCHDEQFF.

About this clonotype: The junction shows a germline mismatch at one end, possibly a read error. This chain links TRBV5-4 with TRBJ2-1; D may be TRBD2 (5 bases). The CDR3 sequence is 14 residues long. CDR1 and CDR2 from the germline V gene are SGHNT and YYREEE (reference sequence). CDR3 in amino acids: CASRRAGSYNEHFF. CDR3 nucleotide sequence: TGTGCCAGCAGGAGGGCTGGCTCCTACAATGAGCACTTCTTC.

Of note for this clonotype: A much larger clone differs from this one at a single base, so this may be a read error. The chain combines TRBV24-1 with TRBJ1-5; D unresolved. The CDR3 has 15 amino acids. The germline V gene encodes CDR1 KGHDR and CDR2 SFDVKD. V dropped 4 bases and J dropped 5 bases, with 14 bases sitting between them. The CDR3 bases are TGTGCCACCAGTGACCCGGCAGTTACAGATCAGCCCCAGCATTTT. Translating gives CATSDPAVTDQPQHF.

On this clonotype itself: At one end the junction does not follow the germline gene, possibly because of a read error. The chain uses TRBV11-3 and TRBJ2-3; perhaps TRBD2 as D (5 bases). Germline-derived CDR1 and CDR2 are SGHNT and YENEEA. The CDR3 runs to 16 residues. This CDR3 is CDSNSALANSTDTQYF. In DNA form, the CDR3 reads TGTGACAGCAACTCCGCGCTAGCAAATAGCACAGATACGCAGTATTTT. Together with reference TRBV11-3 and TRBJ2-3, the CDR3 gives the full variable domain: EAGVVQSPRYKIIEKKQPVAFWCNPISGHNTLYWYLQNLGQGPELLIRYENEEAVDDSQLPKDRFSAERLKGVDSTLKIQPAELGDSAVYLCDSNSALANSTDTQYFGPGTRLTVL.

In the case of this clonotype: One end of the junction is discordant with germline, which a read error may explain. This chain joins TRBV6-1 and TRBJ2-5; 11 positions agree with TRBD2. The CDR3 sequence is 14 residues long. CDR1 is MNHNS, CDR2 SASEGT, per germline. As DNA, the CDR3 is TGTGCCATCAGTAGCGGGAGGGCCGTGGAGACCCAATACTTC. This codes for CAISSGRAVETQYF.

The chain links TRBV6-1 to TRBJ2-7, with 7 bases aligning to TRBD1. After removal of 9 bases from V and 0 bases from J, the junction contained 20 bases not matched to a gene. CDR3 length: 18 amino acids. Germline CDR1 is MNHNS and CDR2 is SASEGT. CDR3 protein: CASSYEPGQCLSSYEQYF. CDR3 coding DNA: TGTGCCAGTAGTTACGAACCGGGACAGTGCCTAAGCTCCTACGAGCAGTACTTC.